This T cell receptor beta chain is from a study of T cells in Graves' hyperthyroidism and ophthalmopathy. TCR beta CDR3 regions were amplified from RNA transcripts. HTBI primers drove first-round RT-PCR of the TCR CDR3. One entry per CDR3 protein results from TCRdb running MiXCR on the multiplex PCR reads. The table shows approximately 430,000 distinct CDR3 sequences, with around 16% occurring only once. Per the germline V gene, CDR1 is SNHLY and CDR2 is FYNNEI. The CDR3 has 12 residues. The V end lost 1 base, the J end lost 12 bases, and 10 bases lay between the germline ends. In this sample, this clonotype turned up once.

What was sequenced was blood. J is TRBJ2-1 and V is TRBV2; D might be TRBD1 (6 bases). The source of this sequence is a woman younger than 30 with Graves' hyperthyroidism. The DNA of the CDR3 is TGTGCCAGCAGTGAAGGACAGGTAGGGCAGTTCTTC. It encodes CASSEGQVGQFF. Supplemented by reference TRBV2 and TRBJ2-1, the full variable domain reads EPEVTQTPSHQVTQMGQEVILRCVPISNHLYFYWYRQILGQKVEFLVSFYNNEISEKSEIFDDQFSVERPDGSNFTLKIRSTKLEDSAMYFCASSEGQVGQFFGPGTRLTVL.